This T cell receptor beta chain was captured by sequencing in a study of metastatic and nonmetastatic thyroid tumors. Treatment of any kind had been given to no patient before thyroid surgery. TCRdb called clones again from the PCR reads with MiXCR. The table records around 38,000 clones, approximately 28% of them present only once. This clone has only a few counts. Between the trimmed V and J ends, which lost 5 bases and 2 bases, there was a span of 19 bases. The length of the CDR3 is 17 residues. CDR1 is MDHEN, CDR2 SYDVKM, per germline. The material sequenced was blood. This TCR came from a male donor with papillary thyroid cancer or a benign thyroid nodule (not recorded which). Some clones in this sample may be carry-over from other donors' samples. The chain carries TRBV28 and TRBJ1-5; D possibly corresponds to TRBD1 (5 bases). The CDR3 DNA reads TGTGCCAGCAGTACCCCGAAAGGGGTGATACGCAATCAGCCCCAGCATTTT. Protein product: CASSTPKGVIRNQPQHF.